One and the same sample provided the 31 T cell receptor beta chains below, sequenced in a study of cytomegalovirus exposure and HLA in healthy donors (dated 2017 in TCRdb). The library was obtained by the immunoSEQ multiplex PCR assay. For the multiplex PCR, a mixture combining 60 forward primers for TCR Vbeta segments and 13 reverse primers for TCR Jbeta segments was used. Sourced from immuneACCESS, this table was stored by TCRdb with only in-frame sequences that have V and J called. A share of the clones is absent; for the studies checked, an unresolved V gene accounts for under half, and the remainder has no known explanation. Counted in this sample were over 100,000 clones; around 85% of them appeared once. Clones ranked in the top ten supply around 2% of the sample. Material for sequencing was PBMCs. The origin of the receptors is a man aged 25 to 40 in good health and CMV-seronegative.

This chain joins TRBV29-1 and TRBJ1-1, with a tentative D call TRBD1 (5 bases). This CDR3 region has 14 residues. V lost 1 base to trimming and J lost 5 bases, with 14 bases between them. The germline V gene encodes CDR1 SQVTM and CDR2 ANQGSEA. In DNA form, the CDR3 reads TGCAGCGTTGAAGCGTATGGGGCTGAAACTGAAGCTTTCTTT. Translated, it gives CSVEAYGAETEAFF.

The chain links TRBV28 to TRBJ1-3; D is undetermined. Germline V CDR1 and CDR2: MDHEN, SYDVKM. The CDR3 has 15 amino acids. V gave up 1 base and J gave up 2 bases, with 9 bases separating them. CDR3 DNA: TGTGCCAGCAGTTTATTGTCCGGGACTGGAAACACCATATATTTT. Protein product: CASSLLSGTGNTIYF.

In this sample, this clone is medium-sized (0.01 to 0.1%). The chain employs TRBV19 and TRBJ1-5; 8 bases match TRBD1. CDR1 and CDR2 (germline): LNHDA, SQIVND (reference sequence). Trimming took 5 bases from V and 6 from J; bases not matched to a gene: 18. The CDR3 has 18 amino acids. CDR3 in amino acids: CASSPLPRTGRGGQPQHF. The CDR3, as DNA: TGTGCCAGTAGTCCCCTTCCCCGGACAGGGAGGGGAGGTCAGCCCCAGCATTTT.

The chain uses TRBV28 and TRBJ1-2; 7 bases align to TRBD1. There are 18 residues in the CDR3. Germline V gene sequence: CDR1 MDHEN, CDR2 SYDVKM. Unmatched junction bases numbered 13, after V lost 3 bases and J lost 0 bases. This CDR3 is CASSFYGTADTSNYGYTF. In DNA, the CDR3 is TGTGCCAGCAGTTTCTATGGGACAGCCGATACCTCTAACTATGGCTACACCTTC.

Here the CDR3 DNA reads TGCAGCGCCCTAACAGGGGGGACCGAAGGTACGCAGTATTTT. Translated: CSALTGGTEGTQYF. This sequence joins TRBV29-1 and TRBJ2-3; 8 nucleotides match TRBD1. With V trimmed by 7 bases and J by 8 bases, 14 bases remained unmatched. This CDR3 comprises 14 residues. Germline CDR1 and CDR2: SQVTM and ANQGSEA.

This clone showed up just a few times. The chain recombines TRBV11-2 with TRBJ1-4; 8 bases line up with TRBD1. After removal of 7 bases from V and 8 bases from J, the junction contained 9 bases not matched to a gene. Germline CDR1 reads SGHAT; CDR2 reads FQNNGV. The CDR3 spans 14 residues. The CDR3 sequence is CASTPGQGAEKLFF. The CDR3 DNA sequence: TGTGCCAGCACCCCCGGGCAGGGGGCAGAAAAACTGTTTTTT. Using reference TRBV11-2 and TRBJ1-4 for the parts outside the CDR3, the full variable domain is EAGVAQSPRYKIIEKRQSVAFWCNPISGHATLYWYQQILGQGPKLLIQFQNNGVVDDSQLPKDRFSAERLKGVDSTLKIQPAKLEDSAVYLCASTPGQGAEKLFFGSGTQLSVL.

V is TRBV28 and J is TRBJ1-6; 7 positions match TRBD1. V shed 4 bases and J 7 bases; nucleotides not matched to a gene: 7. CDR1 is MDHEN and CDR2 is SYDVKM in the germline V gene. The CDR3 has 15 amino acids. CDR3 nucleotide sequence: TGTGCCAGCAGTTGGACAGGTCCCCGGAATTCACCCCTCCACTTT. Translated, it gives CASSWTGPRNSPLHF.

A note on this clone: One end of the junction does not line up with germline, which may come from a read error. The chain employs TRBV28 and TRBJ1-2; the D is unclear. Germline lookup yields CDR1 MDHEN and CDR2 SYDVKM. The CDR3 length is 14 residues. This CDR3 is CASSSRTGRYGYTF. The CDR3 region has the DNA TGTGCCAGTAGTTCCCGGACGGGGAGGTATGGCTACACCTTC.

The chain joins TRBV9 to TRBJ2-2; the match to TRBD2 covers 8 bases. CDR1 is SGDLS, CDR2 YYNGEE, per germline. V lost 0 bases to trimming and J lost 3 bases; unmatched junction nucleotides: 1. The CDR3 runs 15 residues. CDR3 DNA: TGTGCCAGCAGCGTAGCCGGGGGGGACACCGGGGAGCTGTTTTTT. Protein sequence: CASSVAGGDTGELFF.

The chain employs TRBV5-6 and TRBJ1-2; 9 bases are shared with TRBD1. V dropped 3 bases and J dropped 4; count of bases not matched to a gene: 13. This CDR3 contains 17 residues. In germline, CDR1 is SGHDT, CDR2 YYEEEE. Here the CDR3 reads CASSSSLTGGGFYGYTF. Here the CDR3 DNA reads TGTGCCAGCAGCTCCAGCCTAACAGGGGGCGGGTTCTATGGCTACACCTTC.

A single count supports this clone. The chain combines TRBV30 with TRBJ1-5; no clear D. CDR1 GTSNPN and CDR2 SVGIG come from the germline V gene (reference sequence). Trimming shortened V by 1 base and J by 0 bases, and 7 bases separated the two germline ends. This CDR3 comprises 14 residues. This CDR3 is CAWSATNSNQPQHF. CDR3 bases: TGTGCCTGGAGTGCGACAAATAGCAATCAGCCCCAGCATTTT.

The chain uses TRBV14 and TRBJ1-2; no definite D call. CDR1 is SGHDN and CDR2 is FVKESK in the germline V gene. The CDR3 has 14 residues. V lost 0 bases and J 3 bases, leaving 8 bases between the germline ends. The CDR3 nucleotides read TGTGCCAGCAGCCAAGAGTGGGCCGACTATGGCTACACCTTC. This sequence encodes CASSQEWADYGYTF.

To note about this clone: The junction does not match germline at one end; this may be a read error. The genes are TRBV20-1 and TRBJ2-1, with 9 bases identical to TRBD1. The CDR3 is made up of 10 amino acids. Germline-derived CDR1 and CDR2 are DFQATT and SNEGSKA (reference sequence). This CDR3 is CSARGQGGVF. Written as DNA, the CDR3 is TGCAGTGCTAGGGGACAGGGTGGTGTCTTC.

CDR3: CASRDSRSGYTF. The CDR3 nucleotides read TGTGCCAGCCGGGACAGTCGCTCTGGCTACACCTTC. The rearrangement uses TRBV28 and TRBJ1-2; 7 nucleotides line up with TRBD1. The CDR3 contains 12 residues. The V and J ends lost 8 bases and 7 bases, in that order; junction bases with no gene match: 7. Germline CDR1 and CDR2: MDHEN and SYDVKM.

This clone was detected only a few times. V usage is TRBV4-3 and J usage is TRBJ1-1; the match to TRBD1 covers 10 bases. Germline V gene data show CDR1 as LGHNA and CDR2 as YSLEER. This CDR3 has 16 residues. V lost 4 bases, J lost 0 bases, and 5 bases stayed unmatched. DNA for the CDR3: TGCGCCAGCAGCCTCCGGACAGGGGGAATGAACACTGAAGCTTTCTTT. Its protein product is CASSLRTGGMNTEAFF.

This clone appeared a single time. V and J are TRBV18 and TRBJ1-5; 11 bases are a match to TRBD1. The CDR3 has 16 residues. With 3 bases clipped from V and 4 bases from J, the junction kept 5 bases outside the gene matches. CDR1 and CDR2 (germline): KGHSH, LQKENI. The CDR3 DNA sequence: TGTGCCAGCTCACCCCGGGACAGGGGGTGGAATCAGCCCCAGCATTTT. Protein sequence: CASSPRDRGWNQPQHF.

Written as DNA, the CDR3 is TGTGCCAGCAGTTTTTTTACAGGGGCTGGAAACACCATATATTTT. Protein sequence: CASSFFTGAGNTIYF. The chain links TRBV28 to TRBJ1-3; 7 bases map to TRBD1. This CDR3 is 15 amino acids long. Trimming took 3 bases from V and 2 from J; bases not matched to a gene: 4. Looked up from germline, CDR1 is MDHEN and CDR2 is SYDVKM.

J is TRBJ2-5 and V is TRBV2; weak D call: TRBD1 (5 bases). TRBJ2-7 explains the end of the DNA better; the J call may be wrong. The CDR3 is 16 amino acids. Germline CDR1 reads SNHLY; CDR2 reads FYNNEI. CDR3 sequence (DNA): TGTGCCAGCAGTGAAGCACTTAAGGGGTCCTCCTACGAGCAGTACTTC. As protein: CASSEALKGSSYEQYF.

CDR3 bases: TGTGCCAGCAGCCGACAGGGTTCAACCTACGAGCAGTACTTC. Its translation: CASSRQGSTYEQYF. This chain links TRBV9 with TRBJ2-7, with 7 bases that match TRBD1. This CDR3 has 14 residues. Per germline, CDR1 SGDLS and CDR2 YYNGEE. The trim removed 4 bases at V and 2 bases at J, leaving 6 bases unmatched.

In regard to this clone: The junction departs from germline at one end; a sequencing error may be responsible. The chain combines TRBV7-9 with TRBJ1-6; D might be TRBD1 (5 bases). CDR3 length: 15 residues. Germline V gene data show CDR1 as SEHNR and CDR2 as FQNEAQ (reference sequence). The CDR3 sequence: CASSQGAPNNSPPHF. CDR3 DNA sequence: TGTGCCAGCAGCCAAGGGGCCCCAAATAATTCACCCCCCCACTTT. Combining the CDR3 with reference TRBV7-9 and TRBJ1-6 gives the whole variable domain DTGVSQNPRHKITKRGQNVTFRCDPISEHNRLYWYRQTLGQGPEFLTYFQNEAQLEKSRLLSDRFSAERPKGSFSTLEIQRTEQGDSAMYLCASSQGAPNNSPPHFGNGTRLTVT.

The chain couples TRBV2 to TRBJ2-1; 15 positions agree with TRBD2. The V gene's germline CDR1 is SNHLY and CDR2 FYNNEI. V shed 0 bases, J shed 4 bases, and the junction held 1 base outside the gene matches. The CDR3 extends over 17 amino acids. The CDR3 region has the DNA TGTGCCAGCAGTGAAGCCGGGACTAGCGGGGGGTACAATGAGCAGTTCTTC. Translated, it gives CASSEAGTSGGYNEQFF.

The V gene is TRBV10-1, the J gene TRBJ2-5; 8 bases align to TRBD2. The CDR3 is made up of 15 amino acids. V gave up 1 base and J gave up 3 bases; unmatched junction bases: 4. The V gene's germline CDR1 is WNHNN and CDR2 SYGVQD (reference sequence). The CDR3: CASSEWRGVKETQYF. As DNA, the CDR3 is TGCGCCAGCAGTGAGTGGCGGGGGGTAAAAGAGACCCAGTACTTC.

The J gene is TRBJ2-5, the V gene TRBV7-9, with 13 bases fitting TRBD2. J lost 3 bases, V lost 5 bases, and 6 bases had no gene match. The CDR3 covers 16 residues. Germline lookup yields CDR1 SEHNR and CDR2 FQNEAQ (reference sequence). The CDR3 loop is CASSGRLAGGKETQYF. In nucleotides, the CDR3 is TGTGCCAGCAGCGGTAGACTAGCGGGGGGTAAAGAGACCCAGTACTTC.

This clone was seen once. The chain employs TRBV6-1 and TRBJ2-1; D unclear. From germline, CDR1 is MNHNS and CDR2 SASEGT. The ends were cut back, 5 bases at V and 1 base at J, with 12 bases in the middle. CDR3 size: 15 residues. The CDR3: CASSFPPRSYNEQFF. For the CDR3, the DNA is TGTGCCAGCAGTTTCCCTCCGCGGTCCTACAATGAGCAGTTCTTC.

This clone was seen once. The gene calls are TRBV28 and TRBJ2-7; perhaps TRBD1 as D (6 bases). V was shortened by 5 bases and J by 2 bases, with 13 bases between the two germline ends. Germline V CDR1 and CDR2: MDHEN, SYDVKM. The length of the CDR3 is 14 residues. The CDR3 DNA reads as TGTGCCAGCAGTGATACCGGGGACACCTACGAGCAGTACTTC. The encoded protein is CASSDTGDTYEQYF.

The genes are TRBV30 and TRBJ1-3, with a possible D match to TRBD1 (5 bases). Germline CDR1 is GTSNPN and CDR2 is SVGIG (reference sequence). This CDR3 is 15 amino acids long. The ends were cut back, 5 bases at V and 0 bases at J, with 14 bases in the middle. The CDR3 coding sequence is TGTGCCTGGGGGACTGGGAGGAGCTCTGGAAACACCATATATTTT. As protein: CAWGTGRSSGNTIYF.

The chain combines TRBV6-5 with TRBJ1-1; tentative D call: TRBD1 (6 bases). V dropped 5 bases and J dropped 2 bases, with 12 bases sitting between them. Germline V gives CDR1 MNHEY, CDR2 SVGAGI. The CDR3 length is 14 residues. The CDR3 bases are TGTGCCAGCAGTCACACAGGGAGAAACACTGAAGCTTTCTTT. Translating it yields CASSHTGRNTEAFF.

This clone was recorded a few times. The chain recombines TRBV28 with TRBJ2-5, with 9 bases matching TRBD2. CDR3 length: 15 amino acids. The junction had 5 bases not matched to a gene; V was cut back by 3 bases and J by 3 bases. The germline V gene encodes CDR1 MDHEN and CDR2 SYDVKM. The CDR3 DNA reads TGTGCCAGCAGTTTGAGGCTAGCGGGGAAAGAGACCCAGTACTTC. This translates into CASSLRLAGKETQYF. Complete variable domain (other parts from reference TRBV28 and TRBJ2-5): DVKVTQSSRYLVKRTGEKVFLECVQDMDHENMFWYRQDPGLGLRLIYFSYDVKMKEKGDIPEGYSVSREKKERFSLILESASTNQTSMYLCASSLRLAGKETQYFGPGTRLLVL.

The chain combines TRBV6-5 with TRBJ1-4, with D perhaps TRBD1 (5 bases). There are 15 residues in the CDR3. Trimming shortened V by 0 bases and J by 0 bases, and 5 bases separated the two germline ends. Per the germline V gene, CDR1 is MNHEY and CDR2 is SVGAGI. The CDR3 protein is CASSYSGATNEKLFF. The CDR3 bases are TGTGCCAGCAGTTACTCAGGGGCAACTAATGAAAAACTGTTTTTT.

V is TRBV28 and J is TRBJ1-5; D might be TRBD1 (5 bases). The germline gives CDR1 MDHEN, CDR2 SYDVKM. The CDR3 runs to 14 residues. Trimming pared 4 bases from V and 4 bases from J, leaving 11 bases between. CDR3 sequence reads: CASSSSGGNQPQHF. The CDR3 region has the DNA TGTGCCAGCAGTTCCTCGGGGGGGAATCAGCCCCAGCATTTT.

The chain employs TRBV4-3 and TRBJ2-2, with 12 nucleotides matching TRBD2. J was trimmed by 3 bases and V by 1 base; bases with no gene match: 3. The CDR3 is made up of 17 amino acids. Germline V gene sequence: CDR1 LGHNA, CDR2 YSLEER. The CDR3 region is CASSQGLAGAHTGELFF. As DNA, the CDR3 is TGCGCCAGCAGCCAAGGACTAGCGGGGGCCCACACCGGGGAGCTGTTTTTT.